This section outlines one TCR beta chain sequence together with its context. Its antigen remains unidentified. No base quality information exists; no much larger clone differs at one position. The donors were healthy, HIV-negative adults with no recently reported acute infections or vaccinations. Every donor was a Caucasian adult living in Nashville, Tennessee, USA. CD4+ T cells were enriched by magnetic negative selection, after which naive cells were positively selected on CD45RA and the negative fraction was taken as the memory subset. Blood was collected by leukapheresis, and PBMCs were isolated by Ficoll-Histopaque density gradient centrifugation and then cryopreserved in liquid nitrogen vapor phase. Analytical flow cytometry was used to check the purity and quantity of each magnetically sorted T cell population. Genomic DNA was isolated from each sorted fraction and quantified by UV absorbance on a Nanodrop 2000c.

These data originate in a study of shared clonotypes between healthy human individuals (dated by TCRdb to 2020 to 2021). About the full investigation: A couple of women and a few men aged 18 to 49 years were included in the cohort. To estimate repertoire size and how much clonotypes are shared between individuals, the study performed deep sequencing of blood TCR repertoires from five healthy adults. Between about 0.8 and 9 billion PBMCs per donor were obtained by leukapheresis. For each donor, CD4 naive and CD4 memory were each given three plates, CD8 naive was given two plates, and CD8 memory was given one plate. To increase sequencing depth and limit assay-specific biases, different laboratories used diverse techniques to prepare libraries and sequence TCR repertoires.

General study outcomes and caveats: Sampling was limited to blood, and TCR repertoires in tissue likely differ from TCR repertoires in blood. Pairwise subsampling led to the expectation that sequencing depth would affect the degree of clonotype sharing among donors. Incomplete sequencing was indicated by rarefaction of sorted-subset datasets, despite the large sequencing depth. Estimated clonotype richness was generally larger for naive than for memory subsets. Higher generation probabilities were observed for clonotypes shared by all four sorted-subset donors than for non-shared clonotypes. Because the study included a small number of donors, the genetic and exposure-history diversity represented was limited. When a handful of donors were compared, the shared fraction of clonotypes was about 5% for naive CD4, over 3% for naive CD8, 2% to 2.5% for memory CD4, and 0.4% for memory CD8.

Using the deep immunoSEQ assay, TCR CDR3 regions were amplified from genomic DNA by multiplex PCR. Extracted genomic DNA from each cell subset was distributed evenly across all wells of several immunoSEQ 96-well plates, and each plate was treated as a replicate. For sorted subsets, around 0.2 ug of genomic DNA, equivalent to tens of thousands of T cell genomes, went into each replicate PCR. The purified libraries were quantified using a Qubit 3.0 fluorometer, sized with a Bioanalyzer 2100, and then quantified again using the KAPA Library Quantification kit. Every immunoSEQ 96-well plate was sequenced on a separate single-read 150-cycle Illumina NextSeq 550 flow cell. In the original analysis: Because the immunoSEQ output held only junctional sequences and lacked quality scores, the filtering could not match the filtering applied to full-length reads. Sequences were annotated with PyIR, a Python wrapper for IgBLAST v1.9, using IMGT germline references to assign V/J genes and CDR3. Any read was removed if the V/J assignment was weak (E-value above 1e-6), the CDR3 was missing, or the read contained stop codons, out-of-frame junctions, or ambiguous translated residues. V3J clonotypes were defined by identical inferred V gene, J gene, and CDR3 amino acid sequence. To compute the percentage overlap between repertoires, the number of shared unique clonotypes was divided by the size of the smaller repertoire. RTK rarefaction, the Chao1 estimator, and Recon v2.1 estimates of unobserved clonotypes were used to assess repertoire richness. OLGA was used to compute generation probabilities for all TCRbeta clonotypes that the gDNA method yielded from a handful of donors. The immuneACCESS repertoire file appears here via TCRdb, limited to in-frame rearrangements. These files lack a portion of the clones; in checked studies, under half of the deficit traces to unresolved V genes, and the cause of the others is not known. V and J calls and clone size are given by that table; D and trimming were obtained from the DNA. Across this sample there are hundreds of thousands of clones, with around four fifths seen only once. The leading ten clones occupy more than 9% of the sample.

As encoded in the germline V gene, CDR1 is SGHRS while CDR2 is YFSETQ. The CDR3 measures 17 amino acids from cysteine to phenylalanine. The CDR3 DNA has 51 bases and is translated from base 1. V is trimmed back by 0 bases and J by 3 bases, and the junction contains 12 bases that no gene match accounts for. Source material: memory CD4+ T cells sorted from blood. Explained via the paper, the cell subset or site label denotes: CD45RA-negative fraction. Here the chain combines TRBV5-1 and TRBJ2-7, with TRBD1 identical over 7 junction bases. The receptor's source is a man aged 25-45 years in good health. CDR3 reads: CASSLATTGAPDYEQYF. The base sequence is TGCGCCAGCAGCTTGGCAACAACAGGGGCGCCGGACTACGAGCAGTACTTC.